This T cell receptor beta chain stems from a study of CXCR3-negative and CXCR3-positive naive CD8 T cells. The CDR3 extends over 17 amino acids. Libraries of TRB cDNA were made by 5' RACE and carried UMIs. Reprocessing the 5' RACE reads, TCRdb reports a single entry for every CDR3 protein and omits DNA. In all, the sample yields about 50,000 distinct CDR3 sequences. General study findings and limits: Diversity proved comparably high across both naive subsets and much lower in memory CD8+ cells. Cryopreservation partially lowered CXCR3 expression, so most assays used fresh PBMCs.

Naive CD8+ T lymphocytes were specified as CD45RO-CCR7+CD27+CD95-. Concerning this clonotype itself: The target antigen is unknown.

The rearrangement uses TRBV23-1 and TRBJ2-4; the D call of TRBD2 rests on TCRdb alone, since no DNA is present to check it. TRBV23-1 is assigned to the ORF class and has an uncertain function. This clonotype was obtained from a human donor in good health. Some clones in this sample may be carry-over from other donors' samples. The specimen was naive CXCR3- CD8+ T cells from blood. Documented subset: CD45RO-CCR7+CD27+CD95- naive CD8+ T cells lacking CXCR3 (TNR3-). Here the CDR3 reads CASSQQEYRRDKNIQYF.